This TCR beta chain was obtained from a study of OX40 agonist ivuxolimab in advanced cancers. CDR3 length: 18 amino acids. V lost 1 base to trimming and J lost 3 bases, with 19 bases between them. In germline, CDR1 is SGDLS, CDR2 YYNGEE. Of note for this clone: The antigen is undetermined.

Assay used: immunoSEQ multiplex PCR; TCRdb lists only in-frame clones, some missing. The sample includes tens of thousands of clones, over 75% seen only once; the top ten take approximately 0.3%. The study's findings and limits: Among the lowest levels of clonal expansion were found in partial responders at 0.1-3.0 mg/kg.

Material: CD4+ or CD8+ T cells sorted from blood, obtained in a trial of the OX40 agonist ivuxolimab. The J gene is TRBJ2-2, the V gene TRBV9; D might be TRBD1 or TRBD2, each matching 5 bases. The TCR originated in an adult with an advanced solid tumor such as melanoma, head and neck, liver or kidney cancer. This chain's CDR3 is CASSVSPGRELYTGELFF. DNA of the CDR3: TGTGCCAGCAGCGTATCGCCCGGCAGGGAGCTGTACACCGGGGAGCTGTTTTTT.